This T cell receptor (beta chain) was retrieved from a study of spatial heterogeneity in lung cancer. Via MiXCR, TCRdb re-called the 5' RACE reads, giving one row per CDR3 protein. In the table there are about 85,000 distinct CDR3 sequences, 15% to 25% of which are singletons. The CDR3 contains 12 residues. In germline, CDR1 is MNHNS, CDR2 SASEGT. Trimming pared 1 base from V and 6 bases from J, leaving 4 bases between. Many counts were recorded for this clonotype. The time point here: sample taken at primary tumor resection. Whole RNA obtained from tumor, nontumor lung or frozen PBMC underwent sequencing without sorting.

This sequence joins TRBV6-1 and TRBJ1-5; no clear D gene. The sequenced sample was PBMCs, obtained at surgery. The clonotype comes from a male donor with early-stage non-small cell lung cancer. Here the CDR3 reads CASSEGTQPQHF. In nucleotides, the CDR3 is TGTGCCAGCAGTGAAGGCACTCAGCCCCAGCATTTT.